This T cell receptor beta chain derives from a study of post-analysis software for immune sequencing data. For this clonotype: As yet, its antigen is unknown.

Study results and limitations: Patients used five TRBV segments, including TRBV5-6, TRBV5-1 and TRBV20-1, more often than controls. Those with multiple sclerosis, the patient group, showed significantly lower normalized Chao1 diversity than controls.

TCR beta libraries were prepared from cDNA with unique molecular identifiers. TCRdb called the PCR reads again in MiXCR, with one record for every CDR3 protein. The profile shows about 500,000 distinct CDR3 sequences, approximately 46% of them singletons. CDR1 is MDHEN, CDR2 SYDVKM, per germline. V shed 4 bases and J shed 2 bases, with 11 bases lying between them. The CDR3 spans 14 residues. V usage is TRBV28 and J usage is TRBJ1-2; D ambiguous. This TCR was recovered from a girl aged 10 to 17 with multiple sclerosis. Specimen: blood. CDR3 DNA: TGTGCCAGCAGTTGGAGGGAATCGAACTATGGCTACACCTTC. Its translation: CASSWRESNYGYTF.